This T cell receptor beta chain emerged from a study of post-analysis software for immune sequencing data. Findings and limits, study-wide: Patients had higher frequencies than controls of a handful of TRBV segments, including TRBV5-6, TRBV5-1 and TRBV20-1.

With respect to this clonotype: Its specificity is not known.

J was trimmed by 8 bases and V by 6 bases; bases with no gene match: 3. CDR3 size: 13 residues. Looked up from germline, CDR1 is MDHEN and CDR2 is SYDVKM. Each TCR beta cDNA library carried unique molecular identifiers. TCRdb recomputed calls from the PCR reads with MiXCR, one row per CDR3 protein. The sample lists fewer than 850,000 distinct CDR3 sequences, roughly 30% seen once, with approximately 0.55% in the top ten. The sequencing input was blood. The clonotype was recovered from a girl between 10 and 17 years old with multiple sclerosis. This sequence joins TRBV28 and TRBJ2-1, with 11 positions matching TRBD2. CDR3 sequence: CASSPTSGDEQFF. In DNA, the CDR3 is TGTGCCAGCAGCCCGACTAGCGGGGATGAGCAGTTCTTC.